The entry below describes one T cell receptor (beta chain). These data are taken from a study of blood T cell repertoires in COVID-19. Study-level background: Sample material is recorded as cDNA or gDNA derived from T cells, B-cell-depleted T cells, or PBMCs.

Donors were grouped by their self-reported clinical history. Authors' analysis steps: Amplification with reference gene primers provided the estimates of nucleated cell counts. TCRdb's copy holds only in-frame clones and misses some; the assay was immunoSEQ multiplex PCR. V and J calls and clone size are copied from that table; D and trimming were computed from the DNA. The sample yields some 340,000 clones, roughly 90% seen once. This CDR3 comprises 14 residues. V dropped 9 bases and J dropped 3 bases, with 17 bases sitting between them. Germline lookup yields CDR1 LNHDA and CDR2 SQIVND (reference sequence).

This TCR was recovered from a woman in her 30s who had been exposed to COVID-19. V gene TRBV19 combines with J gene TRBJ1-2; possibly TRBD1 for D (5 bases). Sequenced material: PBMCs or T cells enriched from blood (not recorded which). Here the CDR3 reads CASYPRGDYYGYTF. The DNA for the CDR3 is TGTGCCAGCTACCCCCGGGGGGACTACTATGGCTACACCTTC.